Following are 26 T cell receptor beta chains from one sample sequenced in a study of technical replicates of blood from several donors. Some clones are missing from TCRdb's copy, which holds only in-frame ones; the method was immunoSEQ multiplex PCR. This sample has tens of thousands of clones, with approximately 90% found just once. The source material was PBMCs. The source is a human donor in good health. Some clones in this sample may be carry-over from other donors' samples.

This clone came up a few times. CDR3 DNA: TGTGCCAGCAGCCAGCGGGTACAAGTTTCCAATGAGCAGTTCTTC. Translating it yields CASSQRVQVSNEQFF. The chain links TRBV2 to TRBJ2-1; tentatively, D is TRBD2 (6 bases). Germline V gene data show CDR1 as SNHLY and CDR2 as FYNNEI. The CDR3 extends over 15 amino acids. The V end was cut by 6 bases, the J end by 6 bases, with 18 bases between.

The chain links TRBV5-5 to TRBJ2-7, with 11 bases identical to TRBD2. The CDR3 sequence is 14 residues long. Germline CDR1 is SGHKS and CDR2 is YYEKEE (reference sequence). Losses at the gene ends were 4 bases for V and 7 bases for J; bases not matched to a gene: 7. The CDR3 reads CASSPTSGGREQYF. The CDR3 DNA follows: TGTGCCAGCAGCCCCACTAGCGGGGGAAGGGAGCAGTACTTC.

This clone was seen just once. The chain uses TRBV5-1 and TRBJ2-7; D might be TRBD1 (5 bases). The CDR3 is 14 residues long. Germline assignment: CDR1 SGHRS and CDR2 YFSETQ. The germline V and J ends were trimmed by 4 bases and 1 base, with 12 bases remaining between them. The CDR3: CASSPQGLSYEQYF. CDR3 bases: TGCGCCAGCAGCCCCCAGGGCCTATCCTACGAGCAGTACTTC.

The V and J genes are TRBV7-8 and TRBJ2-1; 7 positions match TRBD1. The V and J ends lost 1 base and 6 bases, in that order; junction bases with no gene match: 9. The CDR3 has 16 amino acids. Per germline, CDR1 SGHVS and CDR2 FQNEAQ. CDR3 in amino acids: CASSLVVGTASNEQFF. The CDR3 DNA sequence: TGTGCCAGCAGCTTAGTAGTGGGGACAGCCAGCAATGAGCAGTTCTTC. Complete variable domain (other parts from reference TRBV7-8 and TRBJ2-1): GAGVSQSPRYKVAKRGQDVALRCDPISGHVSLFWYQQALGQGPEFLTYFQNEAQLDKSGLPSDRFFAERPEGSVSTLKIQRTQQEDSAVYLCASSLVVGTASNEQFFGPGTRLTVL.

J is TRBJ2-5 and V is TRBV6-1; unclear D gene. The V and J ends lost 8 bases and 0 bases respectively, with 10 bases between them. The CDR3 covers 13 residues. Germline V gene sequence: CDR1 MNHNS, CDR2 SASEGT. CDR3 loop: CASGRSNQETQYF. DNA for the CDR3: TGTGCCAGCGGCAGATCAAACCAAGAGACCCAGTACTTC.

The CDR3 coding sequence is TGTGCCAGCAGTGACTCGGCTAGCGGGGACCACAATGAGCAGTTCTTC. Its translation is CASSDSASGDHNEQFF. This chain connects TRBV6-4 to TRBJ2-1, with TRBD2 identical over 9 bases. CDR3 length: 16 amino acids. After removal of 0 bases from V and 5 bases from J, the junction contained 5 bases not matched to a gene. Germline V CDR1 and CDR2: MRHNA, SNTAGT.

Only a few counts were recorded for this clone. The rearrangement joins TRBV4-3 to TRBJ1-3; TRBD1 agrees at 7 bases. Germline lookup yields CDR1 LGHNA and CDR2 YSLEER. The CDR3 has 16 amino acids. With V trimmed by 4 bases and J by 0 bases, 6 bases remained unmatched. CDR3 region: CASSPSRTGSGNTIYF. The CDR3, as DNA: TGCGCCAGCAGCCCTTCTCGGACAGGCTCTGGAAACACCATATATTTT.

The gene calls are TRBV30 and TRBJ1-1; the D gene is possibly TRBD1 (6 bases). The CDR3 runs 13 residues. Germline V gene lookup returns CDR1 GTSNPN and CDR2 SVGIG (reference sequence). The CDR3 DNA sequence: TGTGCTTTCGCTGGACAGATGAACACTGAAGCTTTCTTT. As protein: CAFAGQMNTEAFF.

The gene calls are TRBV5-4 and TRBJ1-2, with 8 bases lining up with TRBD1. This CDR3 has 15 residues. Germline CDR1 SGHNT, CDR2 YYREEE (reference sequence). V lost 2 bases and J lost 4; bases outside the gene matches: 7. DNA of the CDR3: TGTGCCAGCAGCTTATCACAGGGGGTCTTCTATGGCTACACCTTC. Its translation is CASSLSQGVFYGYTF.

V usage is TRBV6-1 and J usage is TRBJ2-5; D might be TRBD2 (7 bases). CDR3 length: 15 residues. Trimming took off 7 bases at V and 1 base at J, with 16 bases between the two ends. CDR1 is MNHNS, CDR2 SASEGT, per germline. The CDR3 is CASKGGSGLQETQYF. The CDR3 DNA sequence: TGTGCCAGCAAAGGGGGTAGCGGGCTCCAAGAGACCCAGTACTTC.

J is TRBJ1-2 and V is TRBV5-4; tentative D call: TRBD1 (6 bases). V lost 4 bases, J lost 3 bases, and 10 bases lay in between. The CDR3 has 13 residues. CDR1 and CDR2 from the germline V gene are SGHNT and YYREEE (reference sequence). CDR3 region: CASSQQGYYGYTF. The CDR3 DNA follows: TGTGCCAGCAGCCAACAGGGTTACTATGGCTACACCTTC.

J is TRBJ1-2 and V is TRBV5-1; 8 bases match TRBD1. V shed 1 base and J 4 bases; nucleotides not matched to a gene: 3. Per the germline V gene, CDR1 is SGHRS and CDR2 is YFSETQ. This CDR3 contains 14 residues. CDR3 sequence: CASSLTGGGYGYTF. In nucleotides, the CDR3 is TGCGCCAGCAGCTTGACAGGGGGGGGCTATGGCTACACCTTC.

The chain couples TRBV19 to TRBJ2-2, with TRBD1 as a possible D gene (5 bases). Between the trimmed V and J ends, which lost 3 bases and 4 bases, there was a span of 12 bases. The V gene's germline CDR1 is LNHDA and CDR2 SQIVND (reference sequence). This CDR3 region has 15 residues. The CDR3 loop is CASSILLRGTGELFF. In DNA form, the CDR3 reads TGTGCCAGTAGTATCCTCTTAAGGGGCACCGGGGAGCTGTTTTTT.

In its sample, this clone was seen a few times. The gene calls are TRBV2 and TRBJ2-1; perhaps TRBD1 as D (6 bases). Per the germline V gene, CDR1 is SNHLY and CDR2 is FYNNEI. The CDR3 runs 18 residues. Between the trimmed V and J ends, which lost 6 bases and 7 bases, there was a span of 28 bases. CDR3 coding DNA: TGTGCCAGCAGGAACCTGAAGAGCAGGGAAGGGGGTAGGAATGAGCAGTTCTTC. Translated, it gives CASRNLKSREGGRNEQFF.

J is TRBJ2-7 and V is TRBV15; D unresolved. CDR3 length equals 15 residues. Germline V CDR1 and CDR2: LNHNV, YYDKDF (reference sequence). With 1 base removed from V and 0 bases from J, the gap between germline ends came to 10 bases. Here the CDR3 reads CATSRAGYYSYEQYF. The CDR3 coding sequence is TGTGCCACCAGCAGAGCTGGCTACTACTCCTACGAGCAGTACTTC.

The rearrangement joins TRBV7-2 to TRBJ2-7; 7 bases fit TRBD2. From germline, CDR1 is SGHTA and CDR2 FQGNSA. J lost 3 bases, V lost 8 bases, and 10 bases had no gene match. The CDR3 is made up of 14 amino acids. The CDR3 coding sequence is TGTGCCAGCCGGGAGAGGGAGGGATTCTACGAGCAGTACTTC. Residues: CASREREGFYEQYF.

V is TRBV4-3 and J is TRBJ1-2; perhaps TRBD1 as D (5 bases). The germline CDR1 and CDR2 sequences are LGHNA and YSLEER. Deletions cut 0 bases from V and 7 bases from J, with 12 bases between. The CDR3 extends over 14 amino acids. The CDR3 here is CASSQDVGGSGYTF. For the CDR3, the DNA is TGCGCCAGCAGCCAAGATGTGGGGGGATCTGGCTACACCTTC.

The chain is built from TRBV4-1 and TRBJ1-2, with D possibly being TRBD1 (6 bases). Trimming took off 0 bases at V and 7 bases at J, with 18 bases between the two ends. The length of the CDR3 is 16 residues. Germline loops: CDR1 MGHRA, CDR2 YSYEKL. Written as DNA, the CDR3 is TGCGCCAGCAGCCAAGATATTTCTCAGGGGCTTGGTGGCTACACCTTC. This gives the protein CASSQDISQGLGGYTF.

The chain couples TRBV6-5 to TRBJ1-4, with D perhaps TRBD1 (6 bases). This CDR3 has 14 amino acids. The V gene lost 6 bases and the J gene lost 4 bases, with 12 bases spanning the gap. Germline V gene lookup returns CDR1 MNHEY and CDR2 SVGAGI. Here the CDR3 reads CASSPEGGNEKLFF. CDR3 coding DNA: TGTGCCAGCAGCCCCGAAGGGGGTAATGAAAAACTGTTTTTT.

The chain employs TRBV5-1 and TRBJ1-6; TRBD1 might be the D (6 bases). CDR3 length: 16 amino acids. Per germline, CDR1 SGHRS and CDR2 YFSETQ. Trimming left V 2 bases short and J 7 bases short, with 16 bases between. The CDR3 coding sequence is TGCGCCAGCAGCTTTGCCGACCCGGGACAAAATTCACCCCTCCACTTT. This gives the protein CASSFADPGQNSPLHF.

This clone was counted between two and nine times. The genes are TRBV6-1 and TRBJ1-2; 7 bases map to TRBD1. Germline trimming cut 4 bases from V and 8 bases from J; bases unmatched to any gene: 7. Germline V gene data show CDR1 as MNHNS and CDR2 as SASEGT. The CDR3 is 13 amino acids. The chain's CDR3 is CASSVNRGYGYTF. CDR3 sequence (DNA): TGTGCCAGCAGTGTGAACAGGGGTTACGGCTACACCTTC.

In its sample, this clone was seen a few times. This rearrangement joins TRBV19 to TRBJ1-5; TRBD1 is a possible D gene (5 bases). From germline, CDR1 is LNHDA and CDR2 SQIVND (reference sequence). V lost 7 bases and J lost 4, with 17 bases in between. This CDR3 has 15 amino acids. The CDR3 region is CASTPAGTTNQPQHF. In nucleotides, the CDR3 is TGTGCCAGTACCCCGGCGGGGACCACAAATCAGCCCCAGCATTTT.

The chain couples TRBV19 to TRBJ2-1; TRBD2 matches at 7 bases. CDR1 is LNHDA, CDR2 SQIVND, per germline (reference sequence). Trimming removed 6 bases from V and 3 bases from J; junction bases left unmatched: 2. The CDR3 totals 13 residues. Here the CDR3 DNA reads TGTGCCAGTAGGCGCGGGAGCTACAATGAGCAGTTCTTC. Amino acid sequence: CASRRGSYNEQFF.

The chain couples TRBV15 to TRBJ1-1; 8 bases are shared with TRBD1. The CDR3 is made up of 19 amino acids. Per germline, CDR1 LNHNV and CDR2 YYDKDF (reference sequence). After removal of 1 base from V and 2 bases from J, the junction contained 15 bases not matched to a gene. CDR3 loop: CATSRAPQGSRGPNTEAFF. The DNA of the CDR3 is TGTGCCACCAGCAGAGCCCCTCAGGGGAGCAGGGGGCCCAACACTGAAGCTTTCTTT.

The V gene is TRBV10-3, the J gene TRBJ1-1, with D possibly TRBD1 on 5 matching bases. The germline gives CDR1 ENHRY, CDR2 SYGVKD. V was shortened by 4 bases and J by 3 bases, with 9 bases between the two germline ends. This CDR3 comprises 13 residues. The CDR3, as DNA: TGTGCCATCAGTGTGGGGGAGGACACTGAAGCTTTCTTT. It encodes CAISVGEDTEAFF.

V is TRBV30 and J is TRBJ1-1; the match to TRBD1 covers 10 bases. The V gene end was trimmed by 3 bases and the J gene end by 1 base; junction bases not matched to a gene: 8. Germline V gene data show CDR1 as GTSNPN and CDR2 as SVGIG (reference sequence). The CDR3 runs 16 residues. CDR3 nucleotides: TGTGCCTGGAGGGGGACAGGGGATCAGCCGAACACTGAAGCTTTCTTT. Protein: CAWRGTGDQPNTEAFF.